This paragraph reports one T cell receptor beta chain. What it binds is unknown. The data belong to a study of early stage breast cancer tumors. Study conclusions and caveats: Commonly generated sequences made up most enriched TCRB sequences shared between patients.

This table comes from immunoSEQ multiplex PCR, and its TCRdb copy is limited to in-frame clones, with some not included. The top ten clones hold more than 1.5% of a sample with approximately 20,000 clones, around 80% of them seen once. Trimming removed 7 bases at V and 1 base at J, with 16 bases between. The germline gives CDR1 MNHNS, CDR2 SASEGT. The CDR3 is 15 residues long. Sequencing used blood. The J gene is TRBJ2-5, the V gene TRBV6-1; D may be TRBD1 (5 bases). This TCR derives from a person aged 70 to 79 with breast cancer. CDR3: CASKPQTAPQETQYF. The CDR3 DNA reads TGTGCCAGCAAACCGCAGACAGCCCCCCAAGAGACCCAGTACTTC.